Each of the 9 T cell receptor beta chains below was sequenced from the same sample in a study of shared clonotypes between healthy human individuals. This table comes from immunoSEQ multiplex PCR, and its TCRdb copy is limited to in-frame clones, with some not included. Of roughly 1,100,000 clones detected, 60% to 80% appear once; the ten largest clones hold about 1.5%. Sequencing used memory CD4+ T cells sorted from blood. Subset meaning: CD45RA-negative fraction. All receptors come from a man in his late teens or twenties in good health.

The chain employs TRBV30 and TRBJ1-2; 9 bases are shared with TRBD1. The germline V gene has CDR1 GTSNPN and CDR2 SVGIG (reference sequence). The CDR3 sequence is 13 residues long. The trim removed 1 base at V and 5 bases at J, leaving 2 bases unmatched. CDR3 region: CAWSEQGAYGYTF. The DNA of the CDR3 is TGTGCCTGGAGTGAACAGGGGGCATATGGCTACACCTTC.

In nucleotides, the CDR3 is TGTGCCAGCAGTTTGTATGGTATGAACACTGAAGCTTTCTTT. It is translated as CASSLYGMNTEAFF. The gene calls are TRBV28 and TRBJ1-1; D not resolved. The CDR3 is made up of 14 amino acids. Germline assignment: CDR1 MDHEN and CDR2 SYDVKM. Deletions cut 3 bases from V and 0 bases from J, with 8 bases between.

V and J are TRBV19 and TRBJ1-5; 7 nucleotides line up with TRBD1. Germline lookup yields CDR1 LNHDA and CDR2 SQIVND (reference sequence). The CDR3 loop spans 15 amino acids. J gave up 3 bases and V 5 bases, and 7 bases lay outside the gene matches. The CDR3 DNA reads TGTGCCAGTAGTTTCGGGACAGAGACCAATCAGCCCCAGCATTTT. Amino acid sequence: CASSFGTETNQPQHF.

As to this clone: Its ends do not fully match the called genes, so a read error is possible. The chain is built from TRBV7-7 and TRBJ2-7; D may correspond to TRBD1 or TRBD2 (6 bases each). From germline, CDR1 is SSHAT and CDR2 FNYEAQ (reference sequence). The CDR3 contains 12 residues. The CDR3 spells CASSSGGGEQYF. The CDR3 DNA reads as TGTGCTAGCAGTTCTGGAGGGGGCGAGCAGTACTTC.

The rearrangement uses TRBV9 and TRBJ2-7; 11 bases are shared with TRBD1. This CDR3 has 16 amino acids. From germline, CDR1 is SGDLS and CDR2 YYNGEE. Germline trimming cut 4 bases from V and 6 bases from J; bases unmatched to any gene: 12. CDR3 coding DNA: TGTGCCAGCAGCCCCGCGGGAGGACAGGGGGCGCCCGAGCAGTACTTC. This codes for CASSPAGGQGAPEQYF.

The gene calls are TRBV19 and TRBJ1-2, with TRBD1 matching 9 bases. Germline V gene data show CDR1 as LNHDA and CDR2 as SQIVND (reference sequence). The CDR3 runs 15 residues. Germline trimming cut 6 bases from V and 6 bases from J; bases unmatched to any gene: 11. In DNA form, the CDR3 reads TGTGCCAGTAGCCACACTCGGACAGGGGAGAATGGCTACACCTTC. This translates into CASSHTRTGENGYTF.

This clone was observed once. The chain links TRBV28 to TRBJ1-2; TRBD1 aligns across 7 bases. Germline CDR1 MDHEN, CDR2 SYDVKM. The CDR3 totals 16 residues. The V gene end was trimmed by 8 bases and the J gene end by 8 bases; junction bases not matched to a gene: 20. The CDR3 region has the DNA TGTGCCAGCCTCTCAGGGGGATCTGGCGGACGTCTCGGCTACACCTTC. It is translated as CASLSGGSGGRLGYTF.

This clone came up a few times. This chain links TRBV4-1 with TRBJ2-6; 10 bases agree with TRBD1. The germline gives CDR1 MGHRA, CDR2 YSYEKL. V shed 1 base, J shed 0 bases, and the junction held 3 bases outside the gene matches. This CDR3 spans 18 amino acids. The DNA of the CDR3 is TGCGCCAGCAGCCAAGCGGGACAGGGGACCTCTGGGGCCAACGTCCTGACTTTC. It specifies CASSQAGQGTSGANVLTF.

The chain uses TRBV9 and TRBJ2-5; 12 nucleotides line up with TRBD2. J lost 4 bases, V lost 3 bases, and 7 bases had no gene match. From germline, CDR1 is SGDLS and CDR2 YYNGEE. The CDR3 spans 16 residues. Here the CDR3 reads CASSAPGLAGAETQYF. The CDR3 region has the DNA TGTGCCAGCAGCGCTCCGGGACTAGCGGGTGCAGAGACCCAGTACTTC.